These T cell receptor beta chains were read from a single sample in a study of a mutant IDH1 vaccine in newly diagnosed glioma. Profiling relied on immunoSEQ multiplex PCR, and the TCRdb table lists in-frame clones only, not all of them. The sample yields tens of thousands of clones, roughly 82% seen once. The sample was PBMCs, taken from a glioma patient treated with radiotherapy, temozolomide or both. All receptors derive from a middle-aged man with glioma. Some clones in this sample may be carry-over from other donors' samples. CDR3s include the opening cysteine and the closing phenylalanine or tryptophan. A D gene is named only where the DNA matches it firmly. Clone size, where shown, is once, few, many, or a class for clones that have expanded.

TGTGCCAGCAGTGACTCAACAGGGTATACTGAAGCTTTCTTT | CASSDSTGYTEAFF | TRBJ1-1 | TRBV6-1 | - | -
TGTGCCAGCAGCTTCGGCCGGGAGAACACTGAAGCTTTCTTT | CASSFGRENTEAFF | TRBJ1-1 | TRBV7-6 | - | few
TGTGCCAGTAGGGCGCAGGGACTGAACACCGGGGAGCTGTTTTTT | CASRAQGLNTGELFF | TRBJ2-2 | TRBV19 | - | few
TGCGCCAGTAGGGACTTCCAGGTGAATGAGCAGTTCTTC | CASRDFQVNEQFF | TRBJ2-1 | TRBV10-2 | - | -
TGTGCCAGCAGCCTGGACAGGAACACTGAAGCTTTCTTT | CASSLDRNTEAFF | TRBJ1-1 | TRBV11-2 | - | -
TGCGCCAGCAGCTTGGTAGGGTCGCAGAATTCACCCCTCCACTTT | CASSLVGSQNSPLHF | TRBJ1-6 | TRBV5-1 | - | many
TGTGCCAGTACTGGGACAGGGGGCCTTAATTCACCCCTCCACTTT | CASTGTGGLNSPLHF | TRBJ1-6 | TRBV19 | TRBD1 | few
TGTGCCAGCACCGAATCTAGCGGGGGTCAAGAGACCCAGTACTTC | CASTESSGGQETQYF | TRBJ2-5 | TRBV6-6 | TRBD2 | -
TGTGCCATCAGGATTCAGGGCCGGGACACTGAAGCTTTCTTT | CAIRIQGRDTEAFF | TRBJ1-1 | TRBV10-3 | - | -
TGTGCCAGCAGCCCGGGACAGGGACCAGATACGCAGTATTTT | CASSPGQGPDTQYF | TRBJ2-3 | TRBV7-9 | TRBD1 | -
TGTGCCAGCATCACACGGGGGGGCGACGAGCAGTTCTTC | CASITRGGDEQFF | TRBJ2-1 | TRBV5-4 | TRBD2 | -
TGTGCCAGCAGCTTTAGGTGGGACACTGAAGCTTTCTTT | CASSFRWDTEAFF | TRBJ1-1 | TRBV7-9 | - | -
TGTGCCAGTCGCCGGGGGGCGAACACTGAAGCTTTCTTT | CASRRGANTEAFF | TRBJ1-1 | TRBV19 | - | -
TGTGCTAGCAGCTACGGGACTTCCGAGGGCACTGAAGCTTTCTTT | CASSYGTSEGTEAFF | TRBJ1-1 | TRBV7-7 | - | once
TGCAGCGGTAAACAGGGAGTTGAAGCTTTCTTT | CSGKQGVEAFF | TRBJ1-1 | TRBV29-1 | - | few
TGCGCCAGCAGTCCCGGGACCTCTAACGGCTACACCTTC | CASSPGTSNGYTF | TRBJ1-2 | TRBV10-2 | - | -
TGTGCCAGCAGGCAACAGGGTTATTCACCCCTCCACTTT | CASRQQGYSPLHF | TRBJ1-6 | TRBV6-5 | - | -
TGTGCCACCAGCAGAGACAGCCCCCAAGAGACCCAGTACTTC | CATSRDSPQETQYF | TRBJ2-5 | TRBV15 | - | once
TGTGCCAGCAGTTACTTGAACACTGAAGCTTTCTTT | CASSYLNTEAFF | TRBJ1-1 | TRBV6-6 | - | -
TGCGCCAGCAGCCAAGAACAGGGGGCGAAGGATACGCAGTATTTT | CASSQEQGAKDTQYF | TRBJ2-3 | TRBV4-1 | TRBD1 | once
TGTGCCAGCAGTGAGCCCGGGACAGGGGAGACTGAAGCTTTCTTT | CASSEPGTGETEAFF | TRBJ1-1 | TRBV25-1 | TRBD1 | -
TGTGCCTGGAGCGACGGGAACACTGAAGCTTTCTTT | CAWSDGNTEAFF | TRBJ1-1 | TRBV30 | - | few
TGTGCCAGCAGCTTGGACAGGGGAGGTGAGCAGTTCTTC | CASSLDRGGEQFF | TRBJ2-1 | TRBV5-4 | - | -
TGTGCCAGCAGGGGGACAGGTCAGCCCCAGCATTTT | CASRGTGQPQHF | TRBJ1-5 | TRBV2 | TRBD1 | -
TGTGCCAGCAGCGCGCTCGACATCATGGGTGAAAAACTGTTTTTT | CASSALDIMGEKLFF | TRBJ1-4 | TRBV9 | - | -
TGTGCCACCAGCAGAGGACGGACGAACACCGGGGAGCTGTTTTTT | CATSRGRTNTGELFF | TRBJ2-2 | TRBV15 | - | -
TGTGCTACCGAGGCGGCGTACGAGCAGTACTTC | CATEAAYEQYF | TRBJ2-7 | TRBV6-5 | - | -
TGTGCCAGCAGTGAAGTAGGGGGGTACCAAGAGACCCAGTACTTC | CASSEVGGYQETQYF | TRBJ2-5 | TRBV6-1 | - | few
TGTGCCAGCGGAGACAGGGGCCTTTGGGGCTACACCTTC | CASGDRGLWGYTF | TRBJ1-2 | TRBV2 | TRBD1 | once
TGTGCCAGTAGCCTGAGAACAGGGGTGGGTAATTCACCCCTCCACTTT | CASSLRTGVGNSPLHF | TRBJ1-6 | TRBV19 | TRBD1 | -
TGTGCCAGCAGTGACCGGTACACCGGGGAGCTGTTTTTT | CASSDRYTGELFF | TRBJ2-2 | TRBV6-4 | - | -
TGCAGCGTTGGGGGCGGGGAACGGAACACTGAAGCTTTCTTT | CSVGGGERNTEAFF | TRBJ1-1 | TRBV29-1 | - | -
TGTAGTGCCGCTAATCAGCCCCAGCATTTT | CSAANQPQHF | TRBJ1-5 | TRBV20-1 | - | few
TGTGCCAGCAAGAAAGGGGTCCTGGGCACTGAAGCTTTCTTT | CASKKGVLGTEAFF | TRBJ1-1 | TRBV13 | - | -
TGCAGCATCCGGTTGAACACTGAAGCTTTCTTT | CSIRLNTEAFF | TRBJ1-1 | TRBV29-1 | - | -
TGTGCCAGCAGCTCGTTTGAAGGGCCTGGAAACACCATATATTTT | CASSSFEGPGNTIYF | TRBJ1-3 | TRBV7-8 | - | few
TGTGCCTGGAGTCCGGGTGGCTCGTCGTCGAGGGGTCAGCCCCAGCATTTT | CAWSPGGSSSRGQPQHF | TRBJ1-5 | TRBV30 | - | -
TGTGCCTGGAGTGTACAATCCTCGAACAGCCCTGGGAAGCCCCAGCATTTT | CAWSVQSSNSPGKPQHF | TRBJ1-5 | TRBV30 | - | -